This T cell receptor (beta chain) was observed in a study of cytomegalovirus exposure and HLA in healthy donors. Study observations and caveats: HLA alleles showed associations with some 17,000 TCR beta sequences in a later analysis, at a 0.05 false discovery rate.

The PCR was carried out with 60 Vbeta primers and 13 Jbeta primers. Profiled with immunoSEQ multiplex PCR; TCRdb holds only in-frame clones, not every one. The repertoire holds about 130,000 clones, with approximately 72% as singletons. Trimming left V 2 bases short and J 3 bases short, with 11 bases between. The germline gives CDR1 MNHNY, CDR2 SVGAGI (reference sequence). The CDR3 covers 16 residues. As concerns this clone: The antigen is undetermined.

The sequencing input was PBMCs. This receptor was obtained from a human donor in good health. The chain links TRBV6-6 to TRBJ1-6; D possibly corresponds to TRBD1 (6 bases). CDR3 DNA: TGTGCCAGCAGTTACCTGGACAGAAACTATAATTCACCCCTCCACTTT. Its translation: CASSYLDRNYNSPLHF.